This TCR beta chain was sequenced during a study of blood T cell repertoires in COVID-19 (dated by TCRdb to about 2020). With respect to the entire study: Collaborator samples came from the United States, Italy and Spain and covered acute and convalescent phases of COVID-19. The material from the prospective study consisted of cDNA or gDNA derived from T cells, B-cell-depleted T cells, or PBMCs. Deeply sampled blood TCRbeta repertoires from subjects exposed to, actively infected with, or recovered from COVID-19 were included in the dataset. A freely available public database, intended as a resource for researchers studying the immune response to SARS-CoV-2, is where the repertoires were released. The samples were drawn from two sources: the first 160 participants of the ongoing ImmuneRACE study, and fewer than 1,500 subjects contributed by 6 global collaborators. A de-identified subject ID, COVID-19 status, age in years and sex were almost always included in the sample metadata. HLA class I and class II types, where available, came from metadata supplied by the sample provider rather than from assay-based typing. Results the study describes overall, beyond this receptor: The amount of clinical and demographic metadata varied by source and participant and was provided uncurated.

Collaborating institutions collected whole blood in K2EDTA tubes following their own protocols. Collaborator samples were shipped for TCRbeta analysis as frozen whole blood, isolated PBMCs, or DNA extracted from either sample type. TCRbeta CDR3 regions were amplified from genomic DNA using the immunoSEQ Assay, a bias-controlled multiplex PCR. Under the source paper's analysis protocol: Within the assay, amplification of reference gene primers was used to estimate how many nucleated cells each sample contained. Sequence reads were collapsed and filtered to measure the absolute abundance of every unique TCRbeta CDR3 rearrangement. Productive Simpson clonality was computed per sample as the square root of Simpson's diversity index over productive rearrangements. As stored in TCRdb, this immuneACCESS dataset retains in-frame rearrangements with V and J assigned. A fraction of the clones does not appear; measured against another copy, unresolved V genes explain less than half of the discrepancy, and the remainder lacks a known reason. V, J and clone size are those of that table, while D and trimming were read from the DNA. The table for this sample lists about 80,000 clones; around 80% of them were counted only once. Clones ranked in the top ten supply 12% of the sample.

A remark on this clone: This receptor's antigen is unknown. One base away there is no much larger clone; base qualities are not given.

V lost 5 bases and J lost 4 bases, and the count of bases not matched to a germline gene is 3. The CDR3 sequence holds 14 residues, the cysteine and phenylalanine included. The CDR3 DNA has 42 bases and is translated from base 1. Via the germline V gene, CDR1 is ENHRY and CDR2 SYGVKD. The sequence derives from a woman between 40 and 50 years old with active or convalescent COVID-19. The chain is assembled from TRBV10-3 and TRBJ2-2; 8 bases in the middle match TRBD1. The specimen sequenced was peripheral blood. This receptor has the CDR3 CAISKQGGTGELFF. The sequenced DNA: TGTGCCATCAGTAAACAGGGGGGCACCGGGGAGCTGTTTTTT.